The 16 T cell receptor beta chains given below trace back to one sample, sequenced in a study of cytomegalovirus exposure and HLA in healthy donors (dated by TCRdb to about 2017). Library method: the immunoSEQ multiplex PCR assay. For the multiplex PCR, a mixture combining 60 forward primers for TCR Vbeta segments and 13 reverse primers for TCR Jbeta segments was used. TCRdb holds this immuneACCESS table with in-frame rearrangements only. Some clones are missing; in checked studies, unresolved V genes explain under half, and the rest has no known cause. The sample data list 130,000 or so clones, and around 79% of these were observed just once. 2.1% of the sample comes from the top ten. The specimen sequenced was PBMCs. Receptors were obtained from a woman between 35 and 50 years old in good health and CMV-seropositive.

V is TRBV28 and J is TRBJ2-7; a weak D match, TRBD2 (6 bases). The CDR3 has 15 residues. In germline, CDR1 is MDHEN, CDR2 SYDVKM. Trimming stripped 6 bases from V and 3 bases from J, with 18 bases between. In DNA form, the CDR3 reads TGTGCCAGCAGCCCGGCCGGGTCTAGCGTCTACGAGCAGTACTTC. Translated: CASSPAGSSVYEQYF.

CDR3 loop: CAWDRGNTYEQYF. CDR3 DNA sequence: TGTGCCTGGGACAGGGGAAATACCTACGAGCAGTACTTC. This rearrangement joins TRBV30 to TRBJ2-5; 8 positions agree with TRBD1. The J call is uncertain, as TRBJ2-7 better fits the DNA end. Germline CDR1 and CDR2: GTSNPN and SVGIG (reference sequence). The CDR3 runs to 13 residues.

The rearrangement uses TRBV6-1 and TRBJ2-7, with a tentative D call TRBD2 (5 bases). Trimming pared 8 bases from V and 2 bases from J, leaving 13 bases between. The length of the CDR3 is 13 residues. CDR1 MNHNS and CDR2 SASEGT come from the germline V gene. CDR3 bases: TGTGCCAGCCGTGGAGGAGTACCCTACGAGCAGTACTTC. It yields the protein CASRGGVPYEQYF.

The CDR3 coding sequence is TGTGCCATCAGCGGTGGACTAGCGGGAGCTTACGAGCAGTACTTC. This gives the protein CAISGGLAGAYEQYF. The chain is built from TRBV10-3 and TRBJ2-7; 13 bases match TRBD2. The CDR3 has 15 amino acids. V was clipped by 6 bases and J by 4 bases; unmatched bases: 6. CDR1 is ENHRY, CDR2 SYGVKD, per germline.

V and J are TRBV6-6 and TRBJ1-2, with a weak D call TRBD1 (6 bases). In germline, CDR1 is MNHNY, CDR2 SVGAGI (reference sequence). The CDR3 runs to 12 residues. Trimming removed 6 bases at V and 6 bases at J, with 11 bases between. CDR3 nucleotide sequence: TGTGCCAGCAGCCGGACAGAGGATGGCTACACCTTC. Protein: CASSRTEDGYTF.

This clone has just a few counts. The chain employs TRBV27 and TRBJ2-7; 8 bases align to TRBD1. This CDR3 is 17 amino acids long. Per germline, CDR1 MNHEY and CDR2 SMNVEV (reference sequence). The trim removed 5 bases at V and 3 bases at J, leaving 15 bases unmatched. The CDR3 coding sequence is TGTGCCAGCAGTGGACAGGGTAGAGTTGTGGGATACTACGAGCAGTACTTC. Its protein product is CASSGQGRVVGYYEQYF.

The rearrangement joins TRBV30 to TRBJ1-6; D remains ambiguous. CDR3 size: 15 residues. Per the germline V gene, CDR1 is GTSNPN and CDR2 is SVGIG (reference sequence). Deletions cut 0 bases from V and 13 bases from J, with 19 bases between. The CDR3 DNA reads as TGTGCCTGGAGTGTACTTCAAGCGGTGGCGGTGCCCCTCCACTTT. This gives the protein CAWSVLQAVAVPLHF.

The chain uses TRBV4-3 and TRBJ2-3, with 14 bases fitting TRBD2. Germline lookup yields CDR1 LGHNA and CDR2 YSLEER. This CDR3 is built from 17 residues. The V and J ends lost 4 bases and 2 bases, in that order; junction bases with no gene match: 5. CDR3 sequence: CASSRLAGGAVTDTQYF. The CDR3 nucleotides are TGCGCCAGCAGCCGACTAGCGGGGGGGGCTGTCACAGATACGCAGTATTTT.

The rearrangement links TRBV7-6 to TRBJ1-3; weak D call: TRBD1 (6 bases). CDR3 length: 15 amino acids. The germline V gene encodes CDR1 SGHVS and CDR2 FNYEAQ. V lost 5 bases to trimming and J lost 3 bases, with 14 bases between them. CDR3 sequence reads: CASSPRGNGGNTIYF. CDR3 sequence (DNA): TGTGCCAGCAGCCCTAGGGGGAACGGTGGAAACACCATATATTTT.

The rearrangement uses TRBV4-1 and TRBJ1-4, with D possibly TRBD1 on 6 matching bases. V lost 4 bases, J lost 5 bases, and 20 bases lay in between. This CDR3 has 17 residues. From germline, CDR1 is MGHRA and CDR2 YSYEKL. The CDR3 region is CASSPLSLGQPNEKLFF. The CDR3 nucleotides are TGCGCCAGCAGCCCCCTGTCCTTAGGACAGCCGAATGAAAAACTGTTTTTT.

The CDR3 here is CASSPTGGGGPNTEAFF. The DNA of the CDR3 is TGTGCCAGCAGCCCAACGGGCGGAGGGGGCCCGAACACTGAAGCTTTCTTT. The V gene is TRBV9, the J gene TRBJ1-1; 7 bases fit TRBD1. With 4 bases clipped from V and 1 base from J, the junction kept 13 bases outside the gene matches. Germline-derived CDR1 and CDR2 are SGDLS and YYNGEE. The CDR3 is 17 residues long.

In DNA, the CDR3 is TGTGCCAGCAGGAGCGGTACCTCCTATAATTCACCCCTCCACTTT. Amino acid sequence: CASRSGTSYNSPLHF. The chain has TRBV6-1 and TRBJ1-6; no firm D call. The germline CDR1 and CDR2 sequences are MNHNS and SASEGT. Trimming removed 6 bases from V and 0 bases from J, with 9 bases in between. The CDR3 has 15 residues.

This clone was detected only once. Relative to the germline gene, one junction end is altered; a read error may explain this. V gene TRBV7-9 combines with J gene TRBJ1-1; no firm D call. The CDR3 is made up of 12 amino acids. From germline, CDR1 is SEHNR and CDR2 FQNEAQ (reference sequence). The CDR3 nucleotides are TGTTCCAGCAGCTCCTCGCGCACTGAAGCTTTCTTT. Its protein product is CSSSSSRTEAFF. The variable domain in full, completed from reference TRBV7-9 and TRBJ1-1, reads DTGVSQNPRHKITKRGQNVTFRCDPISEHNRLYWYRQTLGQGPEFLTYFQNEAQLEKSRLLSDRFSAERPKGSFSTLEIQRTEQGDSAMYLCSSSSSRTEAFFGQGTRLTVV.

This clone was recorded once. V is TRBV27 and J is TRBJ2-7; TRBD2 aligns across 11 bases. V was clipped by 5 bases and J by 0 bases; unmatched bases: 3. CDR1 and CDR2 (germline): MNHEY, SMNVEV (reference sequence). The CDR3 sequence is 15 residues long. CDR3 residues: CASSNLAGGSYEQYF. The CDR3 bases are TGTGCCAGCAGTAACCTAGCGGGGGGCTCCTACGAGCAGTACTTC.

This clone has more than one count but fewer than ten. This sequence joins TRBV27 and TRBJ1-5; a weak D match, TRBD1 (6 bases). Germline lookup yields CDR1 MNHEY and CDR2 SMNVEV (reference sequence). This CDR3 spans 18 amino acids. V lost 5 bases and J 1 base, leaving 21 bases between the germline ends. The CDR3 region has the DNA TGTGCCAGCAGTCTAAAGTGGGGGGGCAGAGGGAGCAATCAGCCCCAGCATTTT. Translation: CASSLKWGGRGSNQPQHF.

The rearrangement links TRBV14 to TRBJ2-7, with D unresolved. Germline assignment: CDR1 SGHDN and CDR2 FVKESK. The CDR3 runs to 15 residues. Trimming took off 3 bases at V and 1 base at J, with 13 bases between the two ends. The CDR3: CASSQSWPPSYEQYF. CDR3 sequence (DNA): TGTGCCAGCAGCCAGTCCTGGCCACCTTCCTACGAGCAGTACTTC.